This T cell receptor (beta chain) came from a study of Graves' ophthalmopathy and Graves' hyperthyroidism listed by TCRdb under 2018. Turning to the overall study: Peripheral blood was collected at initial diagnosis, prior to any treatment. The study used signatures of the TCR beta repertoire to tell Graves' ophthalmopathy apart from Graves' hyperthyroidism and to predict which patients would progress to ophthalmopathy. In total, approximately 140 blood samples were TCR-sequenced: around 42 ophthalmopathy, 75 hyperthyroidism and about 17 hyperthyroidism-to-ophthalmopathy patients. To explore V-J signatures that separate ophthalmopathy from hyperthyroidism, a discovery set of approximately 100 patients was enrolled, consisting of 40 to 45 with ophthalmopathy and some 59 with stable hyperthyroidism. An independent validation cohort comprised around 19 hyperthyroidism patients and 15 to 17 patients who later progressed from hyperthyroidism to ophthalmopathy. In over 5 hyperthyroidism patients, the T-cell repertoire of thyroid tissue was compared with the T-cell repertoire of blood. Following sample collection, hyperthyroidism patients were given methimazole at a starting dose of 30 mg daily, and ophthalmopathy patients were given high-dose intravenous methylprednisolone. The 75 to 100 discovery patients were divided at random into training and test sets in a 7:3 ratio. Paper-wide results and their limitations: Most of the expanded thyroid clonotypes with a frequency above 0.001 were also detected in blood, and it was suggested that the thyroid immune response may be reflected by blood repertoires. The 13-signature model separated ophthalmopathy from stable hyperthyroidism with around 90% sensitivity and less than 83% specificity in cross-validation, and 80%/75% in the test set. In validation, the model predicted ophthalmopathy progression with more than 55% sensitivity and roughly 72% specificity; approximately 12 predicted patients were CT-confirmed with GO in a median of roughly 6.8 months. Sample size was not predetermined statistically, and investigators were not blinded to group allocation.

CDR1 and CDR2 were assigned from the germline V gene (reference sequence) as LNHDA and SQIVND. Spanning cysteine to phenylalanine, the CDR3 consists of 18 amino acids. The read is trimmed to its CDR3 DNA, 54 bases read in frame from base 1. Clipping removes 3 bases from V and 2 bases from J, with 13 as the unmatched junction base count. For repertoire sequencing, TCR beta CDR3 regions were amplified from RNA transcripts. The first round of RT-PCR was done with HTBI primers and the Qiagen OneStep RT-PCR kit, and was followed by a second round of multiplex PCR, then size selection and purification. The libraries underwent paired-end sequencing with 100 bp reads on an Illumina HiSeq2000. For the original study's pipeline: SOAPnuke was used to process the reads, removing any read that contained adapters or uncalled bases, had a mean Phred below 15, or lacked an exact match to the constant primer or identifier. COPE v1.2.5 was used to merge high-quality paired reads. Unique nucleotide sequences were defined as clonotypes and aligned to IMGT TRB V, D and J references using MiTCR v1.1. The analysis was limited to V-J combinations with a frequency above 0.0001, which together covered just over 98% of the repertoires. For each V-J combination, a TCR clonal expansion and chaos score was defined as F50 clonal expansion divided by the chaos observed in the TCRdist matrix. Welch's t-statistics and random forest were used to reduce the features to 10 to 15 V-J combinations, which were then used as input to a naive Bayes classifier. Thyroid-blood repertoire similarity was quantified with the Morisita-Horn index. TCRdb reanalyzed the raw reads on its own, using fastp at Q25 for trimming and MiXCR for clone calling, and kept in-frame beta chains. Duplicate CDR3 protein sequences are folded into a single record with the most common DNA and genes. The V and J calls were determined by TCRdb, not by the authors. This sample has roughly 410,000 distinct CDR3 sequences in its table, and less than 20% of those were observed once. The top ten clones comprise roughly 7% of the sample.

Hyperthyroidism was defined as stable when no progression to ophthalmopathy occurred within 18 months of follow-up. Hyperthyroidism patients were newly diagnosed, with disease duration under 2 months, and aged 18 to 65 years. Anyone with other autoimmune diseases, uncontrolled infections, pregnancy or lactation was excluded from the study. Clinical symptoms, serum thyroxine, TRAb, thyroid ultrasound and orbital computed tomography were used for diagnosis. PBMCs were isolated from 10 ml of fresh peripheral blood by Ficoll-Paque density gradient centrifugation. Total RNA was extracted with Trizol reagent and quality-checked on an Agilent 2100 Bioanalyzer. This clonotype was recorded many times. Its antigen is still unknown. The input lacks base qualities; no much larger clone sits a single base away.

The V gene is TRBV19 and the J gene is TRBJ2-7; a stretch of 10 junction bases matches TRBD1. The TCR originated in a woman between 18 and 29 years old with stable Graves' hyperthyroidism. Donor details come from another sample of the same person, matched by shared clones. Sequencing input: peripheral blood. The nucleotides are TGTGCCAGTAGTATTACCGTCGGGACAGGGGTGGAAACCTACGAGCAGTACTTC. Translated, it reads CASSITVGTGVETYEQYF.